This T cell receptor (beta chain) was observed in a study of cytomegalovirus exposure and HLA in healthy donors (dated by TCRdb to the late 2010s). Describing the broader study: In an earlier analysis of roughly 500 of the donors, approximately 300 Gb of sequence data and 117 million unique TCR beta sequences from about 179 million T cells were reported. About 280 gigabases of sequencing data and around 88 million unique TCR sequences made up an early release that covered roughly 670 HLA-typed donors. Of the roughly 400 genotyped donors, roughly 80% were placed in the genetic ancestry cluster associated with self-reported Caucasian donors. The study aimed to test whether cataloging public T cell receptors could reveal signatures of past pathogen exposure. Using immunosequencing, the study profiled T cell repertoires from fewer than 700 subjects and related those repertoires to cytomegalovirus serostatus. Besides the first cohort of 550 to 750 subjects, a separate validation cohort made up of 120 different subjects was used. To predict cytomegalovirus infection status, the study brought together high-throughput TCR immunosequencing, statistical association of individual TCRs with disease status, and machine learning. In a later analysis, previously published TCR beta repertoires from fewer than 750 donors were re-analyzed and high-resolution HLA genotyping was added so that TCR occurrence patterns could be studied. Rather than using new phenotypic data, the later analysis identified candidate immune exposures from TCR beta sequences and from how often those sequences occurred across donors. To decide whether each TCR beta V gene segment behaved as functional or pseudogenic, an earlier analysis of fewer than 750 of the donors relied on high-throughput TCR beta sequencing. Donor age, sex, ethnicity and CMV serostatus were compiled alongside the repertoire data. Genome-wide SNP genotypes for about three fifths of the roughly 670 donors were used in a later genetic analysis, which treated that subset as a discovery cohort. All discovery cohort repertoires had been generated on a single sequencing platform. Both class I and class II loci were covered by HLA typing, at four-digit resolution. Typing coverage varied by locus: 629-630 donors for A, B, C, DRB1 and DQB1; approximately 500 for DQA1; about 590 for DPA1; fewer than 480 for DPB1. Several DR-DQ haplotypes were handled as single units for association and clustering, since linkage in the cohort was strong. Across approximately 400 genotyped donors of the cohort, an average of about 240,000 unique TCR beta nucleotide sequences per donor were sequenced, and approximately 17% of those sequences were non-productive.

In regard to this clone: Its recognized antigen is unknown. Per-base quality was not reported, and no clone a single base away is much larger than it.

The CDR3 sequence holds 15 residues, the cysteine and phenylalanine included. Only CDR3 DNA remains: 45 bases, in frame from the first base. V gives up 1 base and J gives up 1 base, and the segment between their germline ends measures 9 bases. From a lookup of the germline V gene, CDR1 and CDR2 are SGHRS and YFSETQ. To prepare the library, the immunoSEQ multiplex PCR assay was applied. The multiplex PCR relied on a mix of 60 forward primers for TCR Vbeta segments and 13 reverse primers for TCR Jbeta segments. Amplification of the CDR3 region of rearranged TCR beta genes was performed with a multiplex PCR assay on genomic DNA. On the Illumina HiSeq System, the amplified TCR beta libraries were sequenced as 87-base-pair reads. The paper's data handling went like this. Across the 700 or so repertoires, a later analysis counted tens of millions of unique TCR beta chains, 9 million to 14 million of which were shared by at least two donors. Raw reads were error-corrected and collapsed into unique sequences with a nearest-neighbor algorithm that merged closely related sequences to remove PCR and sequencing errors. CDR3 sequences were aligned to IMGT reference sequences to assign V, D and J gene segments. Each retained sequence needed at least a six-nucleotide match to both a V gene segment and a J gene segment. A rearrangement counted as productive if the CDR3 had no stop codons and remained in frame with V and J, and every other rearrangement counted as non-productive. Following IMGT convention, CDR3 was defined as the stretch from the second conserved V-encoded cysteine to the conserved J-encoded phenylalanine. The earlier analysis of roughly 590 of the donors excluded any sequence lacking an unambiguous match to a single V gene segment. In an earlier analysis of around 600 of the donors, V segments were called functional above 56.7% productive rearrangements and were called segregating when the between-donor standard deviation exceeded 5%. A statistical classification framework was developed to diagnose cytomegalovirus status using the catalog of TCR beta chain sequences. V and J gene assignment, in a later analysis, came from comparing TCR nucleotide sequences with IMGT/GENE-DB human TR gene sequences. Using the TCRdist pipeline, a later analysis assigned CDR3 sequences along with most-parsimonious VDJ recombination scenarios. In a later analysis, each TCR beta chain was defined by its CDR3 amino acid sequence together with its V-gene family, and reads lacking a unique V-gene family were excluded. In a later analysis, fewer than 650 highly shared, low-generation-probability nucleotide sequences were removed to address suspected cross-contamination and a sequencing artifact. For each public chain, a later analysis derived a clonal expansion index from normalized ranks of inferred template counts within each repertoire. In a later analysis, generation probabilities were computed using a VDJ recombination model fitted to out-of-frame rearrangements, and the results were checked against IGoR. Hypergeometric tests were used in a later analysis to score TCR-TCR, TCR-HLA and TCR-CMV co-occurrence, with a repertoire-size bias correction applied to the TCR pairs. To estimate false discovery rates, a later analysis permuted the HLA or CMV assignments 20 times. In a later analysis, co-occurring TCRs were grouped with DBSCAN, and TCRdist sequence similarity was added when clustering was performed within HLA-allele-positive subsets. Repertoires with fewer than 30,000 or more than 120,000 public chains were left out of co-occurrence clustering, as were a few repertoires with anomalous nucleotide sharing. Entries here come from immuneACCESS through TCRdb and include only in-frame sequences with V and J called. Some clones fail to appear in such tables; in the studies checked, an unresolved V gene covers under half of the shortfall, and the cause of the remainder is unknown. V, J and clone size derive from that table, while D and trimming were established from the DNA sequence. Within this sample are 150,000 or so clones, with about four fifths of them counted one time only. The top ten constitute 7% to 9% of the sample.

In total, 666 healthy bone marrow donors made up the cohort. Cohort members were all nominally healthy when sampled, although unrecorded immune exposures were likely present. The donor was CMV seropositive and was included in the group of 250 to 300 seropositive cohort members. A peripheral blood sample was provided by each donor, and peripheral blood mononuclear cells were used for TCR beta sequencing. The Qiagen DNeasy Blood Extraction Kit was used to extract genomic DNA from the blood cell samples. Overall study outcomes, separate from this receptor: Presence/absence analyses assumed roughly uniform sequencing depth across donors, an assumption that may not hold. In a later genetic analysis, fewer N-insertions in productive TCRs were reported among donors in an Asian-associated ancestry cluster than the roughly 700-donor mean. In both the original and validation cohorts, the classifier was reported to diagnose cytomegalovirus status with high specificity and sensitivity. The sequencing pipeline was judged likely to have produced a cluster of highly shared sequence variants as a technical artifact. A further reported finding was that TCR beta sequences accurately predicted the HLA-A and HLA-B alleles for most subjects in the first cohort. When HLA alleles, especially DR and DQ, strongly co-occurred, TCR associations were difficult to assign to individual alleles. The authors suggested that the approach could potentially be generalized to other disease states and immunological phenotypes. The study listed 170 or so TCR beta chains as associated with cytomegalovirus. A later analysis found that HLA-associated TCR beta chains were more clonally expanded and had lower generation probabilities than equally common non-associated chains. In a later analysis, the rate of TCR association differed among HLA loci, with DRB1 alleles having the most associated TCRs and HLA-C alleles having the fewest. HLA typing was unavailable for some donors at each locus, so association tests used only the typed subset. Linkage disequilibrium might explain the correlated functional status among segregating V segments, but an unknown experimental factor could not be ruled out. V-gene and J-gene trimming of TCR beta chains was associated with a missense DCLRE1C variant in a later genetic analysis, and the association was replicated in an independent cohort. The 87-base-pair reads could not distinguish some IMGT-functional V segments, including TRBV6-2 and TRBV6-3, so those segments were excluded. Broadly in line with IMGT annotations, most TCR beta V segments showed up in productive rearrangements about 90% or about 30% of the time in an earlier analysis of several hundred of the donors. At a false discovery rate of 0.05, a later analysis linked under 20,000 TCR beta sequences to specific HLA alleles. For the cohort, immune exposure information was limited to CMV serostatus. Because counts were too low, more than 15 rarely observed V segments, including chromosome 9 orphons, were left out of the earlier analysis of 587 of the donors. This cohort had only TCR beta chains sequenced, and the lack of alpha or paired-chain data limited which features could be detected. Most TCR sequences were seen in very few donors, while some public TCRs were found in many individuals. In a later analysis, several top co-occurrence clusters were reported to appear linked to parvovirus B19, influenza, CMV and Epstein-Barr virus. A later analysis found that most CMV-associated TCR beta chains appeared HLA-restricted, with HLA associations seemingly driven largely by CMV exposure. Three of the identified cytomegalovirus-associated TCR beta chains were confirmed in vitro to be specific for cytomegalovirus antigens.

This receptor was obtained from a male donor in good health and CMV-seropositive. The rearranged segments are TRBV5-1 and TRBJ2-1, and possibly TRBD2, on 6 matching bases. The sequenced sample consisted of PBMCs. Here the CDR3 is given as CASSLTGLSYNEQFF. The DNA sequence follows: TGCGCCAGCAGCTTGACGGGACTTTCCTACAATGAGCAGTTCTTC. The variable domain in full, with residues beyond the CDR3 obtained from the reference TRBV5-1 and TRBJ2-1 genes, is KAGVTQTPRYLIKTRGQQVTLSCSPISGHRSVSWYQQTPGQGLQFLFEYFSETQRNKGNFPGRFSGRQFSNSRSEMNVSTLELGDSALYLCASSLTGLSYNEQFFGPGTRLTVL.